This T cell receptor beta chain was sequenced in a study of persistence of HIV-infected CD4 T cells. Concerning this clone: Its antigen is still unknown.

The immunoSEQ assay was version 4, run in survey mode. Assay: immunoSEQ multiplex PCR; the TCRdb copy retains only in-frame clones and omits some. The sample carries fewer than 35,000 clones, approximately 80% recorded once. Notes on the study in general: The rare CMV-responding cells with HIV-1 proviruses were not separately TCR-sequenced.

The stimulus was lysate of CMV-infected fibroblasts, around 10 ug/mL. Sorted nonresponding memory CD4+ T cells were CD40L-negative, CD69-negative, CD45RO-high. Before stimulation, PBMCs underwent CD8+ T cell depletion. V dropped 6 bases and J dropped 2 bases, with 5 bases sitting between them. Germline V gene sequence: CDR1 KGHSH, CDR2 LQKENI. The CDR3 covers 12 residues. The J gene is TRBJ1-3, the V gene TRBV18, with D uncertain. This TCR was recovered from an adult man with HIV who was CMV-seropositive. Sequencing was performed on CD4+ T cells sorted from PBMCs after 18-hour stimulation, taken from a patient who received antiretroviral therapy. Here the CDR3 DNA reads TGTGCCAGCTCGACTACTGGAAACACCATATATTTT. Translating it yields CASSTTGNTIYF.